The T cell receptor (beta chain) under discussion was sequenced for a study of T-cell memory formation after mild COVID-19. This clonotype came up a few times. TCRdb processed the 5' RACE reads anew with MiXCR; each CDR3 protein has one entry. The sample lists about 430,000 distinct CDR3 sequences, roughly 18% seen once, with about a fifth in the top ten. The source material was PBMCs or a T cell subset sorted from them (not recorded which). This TCR was recovered from a man younger than 35 who had mild COVID-19 (a few samples of this study predate the infection). Cell type and time point are not known.

The CDR3 bases are TGTGCCAGCAGCCGGATTAACGAGGGGAAGACCCAGTACTTC. This gives the protein CASSRINEGKTQYF. The V call is TRBV7-9, the J call TRBJ2-5, with D possibly being TRBD1 or TRBD2 (5 bases each). With 5 bases removed from V and 6 bases from J, the gap between germline ends came to 16 bases. This CDR3 is built from 14 residues. Looked up from germline, CDR1 is SEHNR and CDR2 is FQNEAQ (reference sequence).